These 9 T cell receptor beta chains came from one sample sequenced in a study of immune evolution from preneoplasia to lung adenocarcinoma. Libraries were prepared by immunoSEQ multiplex PCR; TCRdb keeps only in-frame clonotypes and omits some of them. Among under 15,000 clones listed, approximately 81% were seen once. Sequenced material: FFPE tissue from an adenomatous hyperplasia lung lesion. Subset meaning: atypical adenomatous hyperplasia (AAH), lung preneoplasia. The receptors shown here come from a person aged 50 or older with lung adenocarcinoma.

The gene calls are TRBV6-6 and TRBJ1-4; D is unresolved. Germline V gene sequence: CDR1 MNHNY, CDR2 SVGAGI (reference sequence). This CDR3 region has 14 residues. The V and J ends lost 0 bases and 4 bases respectively, with 6 bases between them. This CDR3 reads CASSYSAFNEKLFF. In DNA, the CDR3 is TGTGCCAGCAGTTACTCGGCGTTTAATGAAAAACTGTTTTTT.

The chain carries TRBV11-2 and TRBJ2-3, with 10 nucleotides matching TRBD2. The length of the CDR3 is 18 residues. CDR1 and CDR2 (germline): SGHAT, FQNNGV. The junction had 11 bases not matched to a gene; V was cut back by 5 bases and J by 0 bases. The CDR3 spells CASSVRPASGGSTDTQYF. CDR3 sequence (DNA): TGTGCCAGCAGCGTACGTCCGGCTAGCGGGGGAAGCACAGATACGCAGTATTTT.

This clone occurred once. This chain joins TRBV5-1 and TRBJ1-4; D possibly corresponds to TRBD1 (5 bases). The CDR3 totals 14 residues. Trimming took 3 bases from V and 0 from J, leaving 6 bases between them. CDR1 is SGHRS and CDR2 is YFSETQ in the germline V gene. This CDR3 reads CASSYRTTNEKLFF. CDR3 in DNA: TGCGCCAGCAGCTACAGGACAACTAATGAAAAACTGTTTTTT.

This clone has only one observation. The chain uses TRBV10-2 and TRBJ2-7; 10 positions match TRBD2. V lost 2 bases and J lost 3; bases outside the gene matches: 4. This CDR3 has 15 residues. Looked up from germline, CDR1 is WSHSY and CDR2 is SAAADI. In nucleotides, the CDR3 is TGCGCCAGCAGTGAGATAGCGGGAGGTTTCTACGAGCAGTACTTC. It yields the protein CASSEIAGGFYEQYF.

The rearrangement links TRBV13 to TRBJ2-3; unclear D gene. The CDR3 has 13 residues. Per germline, CDR1 PRHDT and CDR2 FYEKMQ (reference sequence). V shed 4 bases and J shed 4 bases, with 9 bases lying between them. The CDR3 nucleotides read TGTGCCAGCAGCTCGCGAGGTTCAGATACGCAGTATTTT. This gives the protein CASSSRGSDTQYF.

This clone was seen only once. The chain carries TRBV5-1 and TRBJ2-3; a weak D match, TRBD2 (7 bases). This CDR3 comprises 15 residues. The V gene's germline CDR1 is SGHRS and CDR2 YFSETQ. V shed 5 bases and J shed 1 base, with 14 bases lying between them. Here the CDR3 DNA reads TGCGCCAGCAGGGCGGGGGCTACTCGCACAGATACGCAGTATTTT. As protein: CASRAGATRTDTQYF.

V gene TRBV23-1 combines with J gene TRBJ1-5, with a tentative D call TRBD1 (5 bases). TRBV23-1 counts as an open reading frame of uncertain function. Trimming took off 8 bases at V and 2 bases at J, with 19 bases between the two ends. This CDR3 spans 16 amino acids. CDR3 in DNA: TGCGCCAGCCCCCCCGCGGACAATATAGGCAATCAGCCCCAGCATTTT. It translates to CASPPADNIGNQPQHF.

This rearrangement joins TRBV4-1 to TRBJ2-4, with TRBD1 matching over 8 bases. The CDR3 contains 16 residues. CDR1 and CDR2 from the germline V gene are MGHRA and YSYEKL. The junction had 2 bases not matched to a gene; V was cut back by 1 base and J by 0 bases. The CDR3 reads CASSQGTGLAKNIQYF. CDR3 nucleotides: TGCGCCAGCAGCCAAGGGACAGGGCTAGCCAAAAACATTCAGTACTTC.

V is TRBV28 and J is TRBJ1-6; TRBD1 agrees at 7 bases. V dropped 5 bases and J dropped 7; count of bases not matched to a gene: 14. The germline V gene encodes CDR1 MDHEN and CDR2 SYDVKM. The CDR3 loop spans 17 amino acids. CDR3 in DNA: TGTGCCAGCAGTACCTCCCGAGGGGGCGCGGGGAATTCACCCCTCCACTTT. This gives the protein CASSTSRGGAGNSPLHF.